The entry that follows covers one T cell receptor beta chain sequence. Its antigen is currently not known. No much larger clone is present one base from it, and per-base qualities are unavailable. The cohort included 29 patients with locally advanced or metastatic urothelial carcinoma who were treated at Memorial Sloan Kettering on a trial protocol. Peripheral blood mononuclear cells were collected pretreatment and during treatment, at between 1 and 8 total time points per patient. The Qiagen DNeasy Blood extraction kit was used to purify genomic DNA from total PBMCs and tumor samples. Collected pretreatment and during treatment, PBMCs were isolated and stored as previously described. Synthetic TCR analog templates were spiked into each PCR to estimate absolute template abundance from read counts. Using the immunoSEQ assay, TCRbeta CDR3 regions were amplified from genomic DNA with bias-controlled V and J gene primers. Rearranged TCRbeta segments were sequenced at approximately 20X coverage. The original pipeline was this. Clustering was used to correct sequencing errors, and CDR3s were annotated against IMGT to assign V, D and J genes. Only productive TCRbeta rearrangements were used in downstream analyses, excluding out-of-frame or stop-codon sequences. Clonality was computed as one minus Shannon entropy normalized by the log of the number of unique productive sequences. Fisher's exact test with Benjamini-Hochberg correction, at a threshold of adjusted p below 0.01, was used to find clones that differed between time points or between blood and tumor. TCRdb took this table from immuneACCESS and kept in-frame rearrangements with V and J called. Such tables lack part of the clones; where checked against another copy, unresolved V genes explain under half of the gap, and the rest is unexplained. Clone size and V and J calls were adopted from that table, with D and trimming inferred from the DNA. The sample data list some 100,000 clones, and over 80% of these were observed just once. The leading ten clones occupy 0.92% of the sample.

These data come from a study of PD-L1 blockade in urothelial cancer (dated by TCRdb to between 2016 and 2019). In terms of the full investigation: All patients started therapy around 2014 and received atezolizumab 1,200 mg intravenously every 3 weeks. About 90% of the roughly 29 patients were identified as males with urothelial cancer of bladder origin, and a prior smoking history was reported by 18 of 29 patients. An ECOG performance status of 0 or 1 was recorded for the patients, and 0 to 3 prior chemotherapy regimens had been received by the patients. Blood samples were analyzed at two time points: 3 weeks after treatment start (second dose) and 6 weeks after treatment start. Blood samples yielded a median of about 150,000 T cells and some 80,000 unique TCRs, with median clonality roughly 0.082. The study, an exploratory multi-omic analysis, examined somatic, immune and clinical correlates of response to PD-L1 blockade with atezolizumab in urothelial cancer. Pretreatment tumor samples and matched peripheral blood, collected serially before and after atezolizumab treatment, underwent TCR sequencing. Durable clinical benefit was defined as progression-free survival longer than 6 months, and TCR features were also tested against progression-free and overall survival. In the same patients, whole exome sequencing and RNA sequencing of pretreatment tumors were performed in addition to TCR sequencing. Nine or ten patients reached durable clinical benefit, while 20 patients did not. Under 30 patients had pretreatment blood TCR-seq, about 25 had at least one posttreatment blood collection, and about 25 had tumor TCR-seq.

On the study overall, not on this receptor specifically: Greater expansion of tumor-associated TCR clones in peripheral blood 3 weeks after the start of treatment was observed in patients with durable benefit (n of about 24, p = 0.022). Because of the small sample size (n = 29) and the many exploratory analyses performed, the results are intended to be regarded as hypothesis-generating. Improved progression-free and overall survival was found to be associated with pretreatment peripheral blood TCR clonality below the median.

From its cysteine to its phenylalanine, the CDR3 spans 18 amino acids. CDR3 DNA is the only sequence kept; it has 54 bases, read in frame from the first base. Germline trimming: 4 bases from V, 6 bases from J; junction bases outside gene matches: 12. From a lookup of the germline V gene (reference sequence), CDR1 and CDR2 are SGHNT and YYREEE. The sequence was collected from a woman of 80 years or more with urothelial cancer. Sequencing used PBMCs, obtained around atezolizumab (anti-PD-L1) treatment. The sequence joins TRBV5-4 to TRBJ2-2, with TRBD2 identical over 13 junction bases. The CDR3 corresponds to CASSPNPTGLAGSGELFF. Read as DNA, the sequence is TGTGCCAGCAGCCCCAACCCCACGGGACTAGCGGGATCCGGGGAGCTGTTTTTT.